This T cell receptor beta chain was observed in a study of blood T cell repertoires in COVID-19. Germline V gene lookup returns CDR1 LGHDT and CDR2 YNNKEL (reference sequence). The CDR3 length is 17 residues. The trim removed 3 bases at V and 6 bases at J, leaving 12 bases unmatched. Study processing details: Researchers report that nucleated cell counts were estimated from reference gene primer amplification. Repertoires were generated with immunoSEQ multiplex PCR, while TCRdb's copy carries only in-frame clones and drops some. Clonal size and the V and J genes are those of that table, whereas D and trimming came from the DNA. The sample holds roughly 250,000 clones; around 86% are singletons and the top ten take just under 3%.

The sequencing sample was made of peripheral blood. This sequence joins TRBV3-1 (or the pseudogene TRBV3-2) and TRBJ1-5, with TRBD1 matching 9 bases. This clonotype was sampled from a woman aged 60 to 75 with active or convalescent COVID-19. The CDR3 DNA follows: TGTGCCAGCAGCCATCCCAGGGACAGGGTGTTATCTCAGCCCCAGCATTTT. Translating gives CASSHPRDRVLSQPQHF.